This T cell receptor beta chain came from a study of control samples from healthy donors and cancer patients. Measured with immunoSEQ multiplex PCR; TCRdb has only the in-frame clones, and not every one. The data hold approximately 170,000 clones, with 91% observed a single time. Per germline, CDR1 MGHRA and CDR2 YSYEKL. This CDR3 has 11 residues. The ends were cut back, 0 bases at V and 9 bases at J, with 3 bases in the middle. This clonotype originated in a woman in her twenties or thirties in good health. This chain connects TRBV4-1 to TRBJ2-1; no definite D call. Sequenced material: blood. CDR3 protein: CASSQEAEQFF. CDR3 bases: TGCGCCAGCAGCCAAGAGGCTGAGCAGTTCTTC.